A selection of T cell receptor beta chains follows, all from one sample in a study of early T cells in non-severe SARS-CoV-2 infection. TCRdb reanalysed the 5' RACE reads using MiXCR and keeps one entry per CDR3 protein. The table shows fewer than 65,000 distinct CDR3 sequences, with 5.9% occurring only once. The sequences come from whole blood, collected at baseline. The receptors were sampled from an adult who was a healthcare worker with PCR-confirmed SARS-CoV-2 infection or an uninfected control (not recorded which). Both conserved end residues are part of each CDR3.

V: TRBV7-9
CDR3: CASSLVGVPDTQYF

V: TRBV28
CDR3: CASSGQGSHYGYTF

V: TRBV5-4
CDR3: CASSPVGLDVGELFF

V: TRBV10-3
CDR3: CAIAGQDTEAFF

V: TRBV3-2
CDR3: CASSQVSDGYTF

V: TRBV19
CDR3: CASREQGNTGELFF

V: TRBV4-3
CDR3: CASSQDLPGGAGNTIYF

V: TRBV27
CDR3: CASSPFLLVGGPQETQYF

V: TRBV4-2
CDR3: CASSQDELLPLAGVRLFF

V: TRBV21-1
CDR3: CASSIRRLCNEQFF

V: TRBV2
CDR3: CASSPRLGVSNIQYF

V: TRBV6-5
CDR3: CASSYSRGHEQYF

V: TRBV4-1
CDR3: CASSQDRGRDEQFF

V: TRBV5-1
CDR3: CASSFYGTPDEQYF

V: TRBV12-3/TRBV12-4
CDR3: CASSLLIVGEQFF

V: TRBV6-2/TRBV6-3
CDR3: CASSYYSAREDQPQHF

V: TRBV7-8
CDR3: CASSARTSGSDTQYF

V: TRBV18
CDR3: CASSPQVQRQNEQYF

V: TRBV29-1
CDR3: CSARDRETYEQYF

V: TRBV5-1
CDR3: CASSQDTNQPQHF

V: TRBV27
CDR3: CASSRPGVQETQYF

V: TRBV7-9
CDR3: CASSFPLGRRKTDTQYF

V: TRBV4-2
CDR3: CASSQDGVRLVEQYF

V: TRBV7-8
CDR3: CASSPEGQGLGEQFF

V: TRBV7-9
CDR3: CASSLPATGGNEAFF

V: TRBV12-3/TRBV12-4
CDR3: CASSLDPLSYEQYF

V: TRBV5-1
CDR3: CASSLAWTSGRPVNEQFF

V: TRBV5-6
CDR3: CASSSIIAGDPYEQYF

V: TRBV6-4
CDR3: CAMEDREELNTEAFF

V: TRBV18
CDR3: CASSLGTGGTYEQYF

V: TRBV2
CDR3: CASLNGGSSYNEQFF

V: TRBV2
CDR3: CASSEFRTANEQYF

V: TRBV29-1
CDR3: CSVEEVSSTDTQYF

V: TRBV7-9
CDR3: CASSLLLAGTNTGELFF

V: TRBV18
CDR3: CASSNSGPGGAFF

V: TRBV10-3
CDR3: CAITEGPTGYNEQFF

V: TRBV6-5
CDR3: CASSKLLAGVSVNTGELFF

V: TRBV3-1
CDR3: CASSQDLSGTWRDTQYF

V: TRBV7-6
CDR3: CASSLGTGVNEQFF

V: TRBV25-1
CDR3: CASSVGRANEQFF

V: TRBV9
CDR3: CASSHEGTSGTDTQYF

V: TRBV6-1
CDR3: CASRWSQASYEQYF

V: TRBV27
CDR3: CASSFGTVPYEQYF

V: TRBV5-1
CDR3: CASSLGQGEGYTF

V: TRBV20-1
CDR3: CSARVDRPEWEGSYNEQFF

V: TRBV3-1
CDR3: CASTPPGFQGKGEQYF

V: TRBV6-6
CDR3: CASPKVAGGTDTQYF

V: TRBV27
CDR3: CASSFSGSISAEAFF

V: TRBV3-1
CDR3: CASSQESGGGETQYF

V: TRBV7-2
CDR3: CASSRTSGMDYEQYF

V: TRBV20-1
CDR3: CSATALLRTGGGSNQPQHF

V: TRBV2
CDR3: CASSDYGALSYNEQFF